This T cell receptor beta chain was identified in a study of sequential checkpoint blockade in melanoma. About the research overall: After both sequences, patients received maintenance nivolumab.

This CDR3 region has 16 residues. Per germline, CDR1 SGDLS and CDR2 YYNGEE. V was pared by 3 bases and J by 0 bases, with 12 bases between. Clones were read by immunoSEQ multiplex PCR, and TCRdb kept only the in-frame ones, dropping some. Counted here are around 40,000 clones, roughly 90% occurring once; the ten biggest clones make up around 10%. As for treatment: randomized to nivolumab then ipilimumab (arm A) or the reverse (arm B). None of the patients previously received DNA-damaging chemotherapy. PBMC sorting kept live CD3+CD8+ cells without CD19 or CD56. Sequencing used CD8+ T cells sorted from blood (inferred from file names), obtained from a patient given nivolumab and ipilimumab in sequence. The chain combines TRBV9 with TRBJ1-4, with D possibly matching TRBD1 (6 bases). The TCR originated in a human donor with melanoma. CDR3 in amino acids: CASSASGGSTNEKLFF. The DNA for the CDR3 is TGTGCCAGCAGCGCGAGCGGGGGCTCAACTAATGAAAAACTGTTTTTT. Filled out from reference TRBV9 and TRBJ1-4, the complete variable domain reads DSGVTQTPKHLITATGQRVTLRCSPRSGDLSVYWYQQSLDQGLQFLIQYYNGEERAKGNILERFSAQQFPDLHSELNLSSLELGDSALYFCASSASGGSTNEKLFFGSGTQLSVL.